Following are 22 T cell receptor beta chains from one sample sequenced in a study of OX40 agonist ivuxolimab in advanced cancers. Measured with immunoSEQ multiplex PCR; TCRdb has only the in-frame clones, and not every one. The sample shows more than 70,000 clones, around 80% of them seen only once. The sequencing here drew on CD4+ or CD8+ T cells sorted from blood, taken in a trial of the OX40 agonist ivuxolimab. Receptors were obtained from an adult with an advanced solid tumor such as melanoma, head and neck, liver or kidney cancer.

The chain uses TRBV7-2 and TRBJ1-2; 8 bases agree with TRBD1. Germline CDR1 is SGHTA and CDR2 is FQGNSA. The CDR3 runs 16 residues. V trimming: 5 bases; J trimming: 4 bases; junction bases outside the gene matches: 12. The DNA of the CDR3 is TGTGCCAGCAGCCCAAGTCCCGGGACAGGCGTCTATGGCTACACCTTC. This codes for CASSPSPGTGVYGYTF. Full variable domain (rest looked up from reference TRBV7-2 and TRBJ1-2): GAGVSQSPSNKVTEKGKDVELRCDPISGHTALYWYRQSLGQGLEFLIYFQGNSAPDKSGLPSDRFSAERTGGSVSTLTIQRTQQEDSAVYLCASSPSPGTGVYGYTFGSGTRLTVV.

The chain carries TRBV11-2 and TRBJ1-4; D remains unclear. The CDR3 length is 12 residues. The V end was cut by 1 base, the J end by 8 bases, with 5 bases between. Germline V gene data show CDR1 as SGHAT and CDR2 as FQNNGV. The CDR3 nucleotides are TGTGCCAGCAGCTTAGTGCGCGAAAAACTGTTTTTT. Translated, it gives CASSLVREKLFF.

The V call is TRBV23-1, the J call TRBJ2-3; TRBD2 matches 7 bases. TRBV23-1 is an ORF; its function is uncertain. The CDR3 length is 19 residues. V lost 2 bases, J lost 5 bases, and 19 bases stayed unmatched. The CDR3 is CASSQAHSGEVAREDTQYF. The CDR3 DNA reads TGCGCCAGCAGTCAAGCCCACAGCGGGGAAGTGGCCAGGGAAGATACGCAGTATTTT.

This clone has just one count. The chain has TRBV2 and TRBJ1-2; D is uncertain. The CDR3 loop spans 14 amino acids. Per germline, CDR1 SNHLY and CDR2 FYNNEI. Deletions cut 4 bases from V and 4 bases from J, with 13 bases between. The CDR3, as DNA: TGTGCCAGCAGTGTGGGTAGGGATTCCTATGGCTACACCTTC. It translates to CASSVGRDSYGYTF. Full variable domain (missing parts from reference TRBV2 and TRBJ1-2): EPEVTQTPSHQVTQMGQEVILRCVPISNHLYFYWYRQILGQKVEFLVSFYNNEISEKSEIFDDQFSVERPDGSNFTLKIRSTKLEDSAMYFCASSVGRDSYGYTFGSGTRLTVV.

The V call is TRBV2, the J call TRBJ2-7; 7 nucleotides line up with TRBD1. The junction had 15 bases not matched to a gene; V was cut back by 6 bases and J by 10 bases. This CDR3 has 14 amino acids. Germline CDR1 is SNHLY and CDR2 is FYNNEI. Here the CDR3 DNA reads TGTGCCAGCAGCATTCTCGAAGGACAGGTGCATCAGTACTTC. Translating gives CASSILEGQVHQYF.

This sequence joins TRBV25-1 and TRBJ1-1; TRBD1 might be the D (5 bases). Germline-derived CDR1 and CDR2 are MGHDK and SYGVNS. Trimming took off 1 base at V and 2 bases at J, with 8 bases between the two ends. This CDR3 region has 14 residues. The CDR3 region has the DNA TGTGCCAGCAGTGAATGGGGCAGCAACACTGAAGCTTTCTTT. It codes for CASSEWGSNTEAFF.

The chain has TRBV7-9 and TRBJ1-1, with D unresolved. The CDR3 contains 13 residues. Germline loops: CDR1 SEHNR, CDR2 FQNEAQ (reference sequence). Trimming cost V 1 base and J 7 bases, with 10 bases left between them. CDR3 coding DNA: TGTGCCAGCAGCTTAGTCTGGAAGGGTGAAGCTTTCTTT. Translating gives CASSLVWKGEAFF. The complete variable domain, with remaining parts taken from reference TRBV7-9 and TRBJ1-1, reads DTGVSQNPRHKITKRGQNVTFRCDPISEHNRLYWYRQTLGQGPEFLTYFQNEAQLEKSRLLSDRFSAERPKGSFSTLEIQRTEQGDSAMYLCASSLVWKGEAFFGQGTRLTVV.

The DNA for the CDR3 is TGTGCCACCAGCATTCTACTCGGGCAACAAAAGGCTTTCTTT. Translated, it gives CATSILLGQQKAFF. The genes are TRBV15 and TRBJ1-1; D is unresolved. This CDR3 has 14 amino acids. Germline CDR1 and CDR2: LNHNV and YYDKDF (reference sequence). V lost 4 bases, J lost 11 bases, and 20 bases lay in between.

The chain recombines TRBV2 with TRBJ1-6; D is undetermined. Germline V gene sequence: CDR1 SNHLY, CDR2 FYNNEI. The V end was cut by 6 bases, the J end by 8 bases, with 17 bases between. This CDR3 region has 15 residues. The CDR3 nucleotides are TGTGCCAGCAGGGAATGGGAGTCGGGGTATTCACCCCTCCACTTT. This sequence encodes CASREWESGYSPLHF.

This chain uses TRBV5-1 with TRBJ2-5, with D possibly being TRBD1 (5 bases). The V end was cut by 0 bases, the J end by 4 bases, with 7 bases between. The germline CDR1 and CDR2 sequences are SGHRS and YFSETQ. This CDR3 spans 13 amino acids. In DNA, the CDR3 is TGCGCCAGCAGCTTGGGGGGCGGAGAGACCCAGTACTTC. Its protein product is CASSLGGGETQYF.

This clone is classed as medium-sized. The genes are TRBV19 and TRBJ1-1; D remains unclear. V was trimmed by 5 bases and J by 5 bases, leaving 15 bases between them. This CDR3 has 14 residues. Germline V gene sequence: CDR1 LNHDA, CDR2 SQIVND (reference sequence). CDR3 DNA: TGTGCCAGTAGTGTCCCCTCCATGGGGACTGAAGCTTTCTTT. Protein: CASSVPSMGTEAFF. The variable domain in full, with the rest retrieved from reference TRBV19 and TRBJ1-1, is DGGITQSPKYLFRKEGQNVTLSCEQNLNHDAMYWYRQDPGQGLRLIYYSQIVNDFQKGDIAEGYSVSREKKESFPLTVTSAQKNPTAFYLCASSVPSMGTEAFFGQGTRLTVV.

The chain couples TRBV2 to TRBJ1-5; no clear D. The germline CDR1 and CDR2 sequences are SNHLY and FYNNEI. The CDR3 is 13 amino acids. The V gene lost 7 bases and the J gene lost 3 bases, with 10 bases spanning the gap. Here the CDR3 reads CASTDLPNQPQHF. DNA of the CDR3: TGTGCCAGCACTGACCTACCCAATCAGCCCCAGCATTTT.

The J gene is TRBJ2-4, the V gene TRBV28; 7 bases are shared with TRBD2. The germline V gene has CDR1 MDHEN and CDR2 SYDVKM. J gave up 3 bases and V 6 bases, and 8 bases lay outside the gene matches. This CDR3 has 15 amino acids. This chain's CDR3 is CASSPSGGGKNIQYF. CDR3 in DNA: TGTGCCAGCAGCCCGTCTGGGGGGGGCAAAAACATTCAGTACTTC.

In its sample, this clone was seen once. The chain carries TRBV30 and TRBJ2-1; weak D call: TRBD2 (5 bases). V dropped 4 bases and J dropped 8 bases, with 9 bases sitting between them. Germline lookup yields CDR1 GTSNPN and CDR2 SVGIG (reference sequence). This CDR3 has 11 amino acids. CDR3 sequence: CAWNGIHEQFF. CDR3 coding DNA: TGTGCCTGGAACGGGATTCATGAGCAGTTCTTC. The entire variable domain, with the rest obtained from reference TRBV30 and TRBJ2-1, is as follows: SQTIHQWPATLVQPVGSPLSLECTVEGTSNPNLYWYRQAAGRGLQLLFYSVGIGQISSEVPQNLSASRPQDRQFILSSKKLLLSDSGFYLCAWNGIHEQFFGPGTRLTVL.

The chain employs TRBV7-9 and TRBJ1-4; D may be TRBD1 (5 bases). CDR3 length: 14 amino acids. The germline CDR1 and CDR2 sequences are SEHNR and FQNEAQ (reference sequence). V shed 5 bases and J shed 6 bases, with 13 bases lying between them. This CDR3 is CASSPFDRDEKLFF. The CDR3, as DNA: TGTGCCAGCAGCCCGTTCGACAGAGATGAAAAACTGTTTTTT.

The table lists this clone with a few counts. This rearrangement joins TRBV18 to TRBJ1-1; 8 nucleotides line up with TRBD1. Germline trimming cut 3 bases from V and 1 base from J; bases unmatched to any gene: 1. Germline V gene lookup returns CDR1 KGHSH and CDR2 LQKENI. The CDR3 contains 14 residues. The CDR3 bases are TGTGCCAGCTCACCCCAGGGGGCGAACACTGAAGCTTTCTTT. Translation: CASSPQGANTEAFF.

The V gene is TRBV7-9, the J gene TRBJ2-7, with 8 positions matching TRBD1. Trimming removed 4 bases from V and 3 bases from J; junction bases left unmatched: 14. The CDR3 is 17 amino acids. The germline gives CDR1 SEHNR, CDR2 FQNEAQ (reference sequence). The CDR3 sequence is CASSSLRQGSNNYEQYF. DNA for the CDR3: TGTGCCAGCAGCTCGCTACGACAGGGGTCAAATAACTACGAGCAGTACTTC.

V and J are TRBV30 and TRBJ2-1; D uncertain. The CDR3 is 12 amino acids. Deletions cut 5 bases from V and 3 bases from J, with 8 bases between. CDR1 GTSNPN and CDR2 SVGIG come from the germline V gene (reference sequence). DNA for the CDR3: TGTGCCTGGGGAACGGGCTACAATGAGCAGTTCTTC. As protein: CAWGTGYNEQFF.

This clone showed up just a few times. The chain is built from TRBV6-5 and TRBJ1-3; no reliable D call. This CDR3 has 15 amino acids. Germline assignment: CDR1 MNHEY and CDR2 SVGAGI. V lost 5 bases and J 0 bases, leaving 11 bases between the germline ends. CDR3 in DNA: TGTGCCAGCAGTCAAGACGGTGGCTCTGGAAACACCATATATTTT. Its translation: CASSQDGGSGNTIYF.

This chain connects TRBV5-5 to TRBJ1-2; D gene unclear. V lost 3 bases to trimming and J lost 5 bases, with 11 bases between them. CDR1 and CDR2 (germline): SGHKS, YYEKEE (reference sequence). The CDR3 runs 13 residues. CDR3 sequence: CASSSRPGYGYTF. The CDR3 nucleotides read TGTGCCAGCAGCTCCAGGCCCGGGTATGGCTACACCTTC.

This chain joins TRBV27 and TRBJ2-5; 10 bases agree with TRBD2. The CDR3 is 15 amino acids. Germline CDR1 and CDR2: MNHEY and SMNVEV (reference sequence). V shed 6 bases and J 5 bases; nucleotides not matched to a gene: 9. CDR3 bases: TGTGCCAGCAGGATAAGCGGGGGGGCGACTGAGACCCAGTACTTC. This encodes CASRISGGATETQYF.

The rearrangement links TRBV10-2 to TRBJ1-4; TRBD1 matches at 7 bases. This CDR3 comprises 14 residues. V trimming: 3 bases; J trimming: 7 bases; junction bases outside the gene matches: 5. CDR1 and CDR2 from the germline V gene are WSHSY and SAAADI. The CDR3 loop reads CASSDEGALEKLFF. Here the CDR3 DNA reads TGCGCCAGCAGTGATGAGGGGGCTCTTGAAAAACTGTTTTTT.